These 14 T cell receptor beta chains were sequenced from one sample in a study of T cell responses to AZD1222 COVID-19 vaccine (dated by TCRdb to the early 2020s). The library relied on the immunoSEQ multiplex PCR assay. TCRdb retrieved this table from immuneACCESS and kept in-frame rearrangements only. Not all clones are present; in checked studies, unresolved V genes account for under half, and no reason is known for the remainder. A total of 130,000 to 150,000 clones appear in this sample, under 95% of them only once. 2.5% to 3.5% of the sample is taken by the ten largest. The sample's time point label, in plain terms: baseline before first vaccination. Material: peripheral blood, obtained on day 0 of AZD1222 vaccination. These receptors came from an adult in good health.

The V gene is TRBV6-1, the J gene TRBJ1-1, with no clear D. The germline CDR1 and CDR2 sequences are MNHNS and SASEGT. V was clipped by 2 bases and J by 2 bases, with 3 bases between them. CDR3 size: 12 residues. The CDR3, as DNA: TGTGCCAGCAGTGAAACTAACACTGAAGCTTTCTTT. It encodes CASSETNTEAFF.

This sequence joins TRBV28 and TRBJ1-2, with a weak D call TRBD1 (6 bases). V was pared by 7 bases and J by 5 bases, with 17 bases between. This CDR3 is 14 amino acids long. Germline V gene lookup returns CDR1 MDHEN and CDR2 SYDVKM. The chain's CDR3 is CASKGDLLAYGYTF. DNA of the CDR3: TGTGCCAGCAAGGGGGATCTACTGGCGTATGGCTACACCTTC.

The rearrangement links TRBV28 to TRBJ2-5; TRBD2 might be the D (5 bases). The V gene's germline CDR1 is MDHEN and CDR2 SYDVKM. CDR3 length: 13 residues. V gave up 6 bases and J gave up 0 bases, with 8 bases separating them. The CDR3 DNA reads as TGTGCCAGCAGAGAGGGTTACCAAGAGACCCAGTACTTC. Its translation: CASREGYQETQYF.

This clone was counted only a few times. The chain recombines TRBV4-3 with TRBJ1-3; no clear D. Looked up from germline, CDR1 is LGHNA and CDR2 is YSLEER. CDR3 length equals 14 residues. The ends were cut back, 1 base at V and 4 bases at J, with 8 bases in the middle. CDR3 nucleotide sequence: TGCGCCAGCAGCCAAGCGGAACGGGGAAACACCATATATTTT. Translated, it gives CASSQAERGNTIYF.

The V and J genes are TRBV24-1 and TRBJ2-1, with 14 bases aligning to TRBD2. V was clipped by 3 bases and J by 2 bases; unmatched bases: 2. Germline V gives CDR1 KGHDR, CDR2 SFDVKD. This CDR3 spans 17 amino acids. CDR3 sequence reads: CATSDTTSGRAYNEQFF. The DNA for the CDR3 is TGTGCCACCAGTGATACGACTAGCGGGAGGGCCTACAATGAGCAGTTCTTC.

The CDR3 loop reads CASSLFWTGEDTQYF. The CDR3 DNA reads TGCGCCAGCAGCTTGTTCTGGACAGGGGAAGATACGCAGTATTTT. The chain combines TRBV5-1 with TRBJ2-3; 9 nucleotides align to TRBD1. The CDR3 is made up of 15 amino acids. Germline CDR1 is SGHRS and CDR2 is YFSETQ. V lost 1 base to trimming and J lost 5 bases; unmatched junction nucleotides: 5.

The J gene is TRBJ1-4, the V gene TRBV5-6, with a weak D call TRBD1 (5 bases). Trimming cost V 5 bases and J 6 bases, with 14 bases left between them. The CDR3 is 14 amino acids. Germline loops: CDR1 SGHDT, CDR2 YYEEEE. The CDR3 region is CASSSPGPYEKLFF. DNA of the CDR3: TGTGCCAGCAGTTCTCCGGGACCCTATGAAAAACTGTTTTTT.

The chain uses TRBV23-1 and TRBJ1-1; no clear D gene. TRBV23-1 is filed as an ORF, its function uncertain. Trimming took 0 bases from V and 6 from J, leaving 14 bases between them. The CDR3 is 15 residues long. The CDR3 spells CASSQSMREGAEAFF. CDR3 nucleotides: TGCGCCAGCAGTCAATCAATGAGGGAGGGCGCTGAAGCTTTCTTT.

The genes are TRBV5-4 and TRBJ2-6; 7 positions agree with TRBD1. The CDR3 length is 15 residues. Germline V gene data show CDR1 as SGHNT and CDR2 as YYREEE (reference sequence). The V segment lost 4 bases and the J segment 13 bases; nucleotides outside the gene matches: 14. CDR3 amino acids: CASSRDVGQRRVLTF. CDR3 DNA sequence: TGTGCCAGCAGCCGGGATGTGGGACAGCGGAGAGTCCTGACTTTC.

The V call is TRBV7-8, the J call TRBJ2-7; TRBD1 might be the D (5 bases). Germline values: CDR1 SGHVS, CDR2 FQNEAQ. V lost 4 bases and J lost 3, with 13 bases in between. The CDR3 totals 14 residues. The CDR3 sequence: CASSSPGRGYEQYF. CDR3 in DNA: TGTGCCAGCAGCTCCCCGGGTAGGGGCTACGAGCAGTACTTC. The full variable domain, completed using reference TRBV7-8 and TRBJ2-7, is GAGVSQSPRYKVAKRGQDVALRCDPISGHVSLFWYQQALGQGPEFLTYFQNEAQLDKSGLPSDRFFAERPEGSVSTLKIQRTQQEDSAVYLCASSSPGRGYEQYFGPGTRLTVT.

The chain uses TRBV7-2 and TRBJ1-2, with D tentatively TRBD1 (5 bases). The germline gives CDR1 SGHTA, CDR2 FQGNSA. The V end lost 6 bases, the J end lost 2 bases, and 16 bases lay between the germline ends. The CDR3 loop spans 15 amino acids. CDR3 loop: CASSPSGRLNYGYTF. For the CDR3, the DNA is TGTGCCAGCAGTCCTTCAGGGCGTCTGAACTATGGCTACACCTTC.

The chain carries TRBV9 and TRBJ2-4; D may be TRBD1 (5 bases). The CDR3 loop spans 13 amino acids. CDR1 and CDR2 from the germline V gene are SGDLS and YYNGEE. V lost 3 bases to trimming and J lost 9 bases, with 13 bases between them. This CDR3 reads CASSARQGSIQYF. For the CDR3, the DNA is TGTGCCAGCAGCGCTCGGCAGGGTAGCATTCAGTACTTC. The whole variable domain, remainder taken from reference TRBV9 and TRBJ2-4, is DSGVTQTPKHLITATGQRVTLRCSPRSGDLSVYWYQQSLDQGLQFLIQYYNGEERAKGNILERFSAQQFPDLHSELNLSSLELGDSALYFCASSARQGSIQYFGAGTRLSVL.

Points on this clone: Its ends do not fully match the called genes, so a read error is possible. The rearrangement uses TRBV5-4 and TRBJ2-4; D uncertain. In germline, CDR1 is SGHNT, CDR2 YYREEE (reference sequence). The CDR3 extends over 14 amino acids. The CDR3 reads CASSLLGAQNIQYF. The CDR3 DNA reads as TGTGCCAGCAGCTTGCTAGGAGCCCAAAACATTCAGTACTTC.

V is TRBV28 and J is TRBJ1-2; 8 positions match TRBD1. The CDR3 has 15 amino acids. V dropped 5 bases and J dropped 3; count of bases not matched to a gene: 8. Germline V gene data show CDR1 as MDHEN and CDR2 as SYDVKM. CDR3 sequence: CASSLAGTGDYGYTF. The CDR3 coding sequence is TGTGCCAGCAGTCTCGCCGGGACAGGCGACTATGGCTACACCTTC.